Listed below are T cell receptor beta chains from one sample, sequenced in a study of cytomegalovirus exposure and HLA in healthy donors. The data were produced by immunoSEQ multiplex PCR, yet TCRdb's version contains in-frame clones alone and is incomplete. The sample has 100,000 to 150,000 clones, nearly 90% seen once. The sequencing input was PBMCs. Every receptor here comes from a woman younger than 35 in good health and CMV-seronegative. Each CDR3 is given with its conserved first and last residue. Each record gives: V gene, J gene, clone size, CDR3 length, D gene, CDR3 DNA, CDR3 protein. The D gene is left open where the match is weak. For some rows the clone size is stated as once, few or many, or as a class when expanded; others skip it.

>TRBV13|TRBJ2-1|-|12|-
TGTGCCAGCAGCTTAGGCAGGGGTGAGCAGTTCTTC
CASSLGRGEQFF
>TRBV30|TRBJ1-4|-|16|-
TGTGCCTGGAGTCCCACCGACCGAGGAAGAGTTGAAAAACTGTTTTTT
CAWSPTDRGRVEKLFF
>TRBV7-9|TRBJ2-1|-|13|-
TGTGCCAGCAGCTTAGAAGCGGAGAATGAGCAGTTCTTC
CASSLEAENEQFF
>TRBV5-1|TRBJ2-5|-|15|TRBD2
TGCGCCAGCAGCCGAGGGACTAGCGGCCAAGAGACCCAGTACTTC
CASSRGTSGQETQYF
>TRBV7-2|TRBJ2-7|-|15|TRBD2
TGTGCCAGCAGCCCTACTAGCGGGAAGATAAACGAGCAGTACTTC
CASSPTSGKINEQYF
>TRBV28|TRBJ1-5|-|16|-
TGTGCCAGCAGTTTTCAGGGGAAGGGTAGCAATCAGCCCCAGCATTTT
CASSFQGKGSNQPQHF
>TRBV15|TRBJ1-2|-|12|-
TGTGCCACCAGCAATTCGGACTATGGCTACACCTTC
CATSNSDYGYTF
>TRBV30|TRBJ2-1|-|13|-
TGTGCCTGGAGTGCTGGAGTCGGGGATGAGCAGTTCTTC
CAWSAGVGDEQFF
>TRBV4-1|TRBJ2-1|-|17|TRBD2
TGCGCCAGCAGCCAAGAAGGCGGGGGAAGCTCCTACAATGAGCAGTTCTTC
CASSQEGGGSSYNEQFF
>TRBV5-4|TRBJ2-7|once|13|TRBD2
TGTGCCAGCAGCTCGGGACTAGCGGACGAGCAGTACTTC
CASSSGLADEQYF
>TRBV7-2|TRBJ2-7|-|11|-
TGTGCCAGCAGCCAAGGACAGAGAGGGTACTTC
CASSQGQRGYF
>TRBV4-3|TRBJ2-2|-|17|TRBD2
TGCGCCAGCAGCCAAGAGCTACCTAGCGGAGGTACCGGGGAGCTGTTTTTT
CASSQELPSGGTGELFF
>TRBV20-1|TRBJ2-1|-|10|-
TGCAGTGCTAGTATTAATGAGCAGTTCTTC
CSASINEQFF
>TRBV6-1|TRBJ1-2|-|18|-
TGTGCCAGCAGTGATGTGAGGAAGGGAGTCGGGGTTGACTATGGCTACACCTTC
CASSDVRKGVGVDYGYTF
>TRBV6-5|TRBJ2-7|-|11|-
TGTGCCAGCAGTTTCTACTACGAGCAGTACTTC
CASSFYYEQYF
>TRBV2|TRBJ2-3|-|16|TRBD2
TGTGCCAGCAGTGAAGGCCGAGCGGGGGGGACAGATACGCAGTATTTT
CASSEGRAGGTDTQYF
>TRBV30|TRBJ2-1|-|15|-
TGTGCCTGGAGGGGTTCGAAGGGGGTCCGTAATGAGCAGTTCTTC
CAWRGSKGVRNEQFF
>TRBV5-4|TRBJ1-1|-|12|-
TGTGCCAGCGGGGTCGGGGGTGCTGAAGCTTTCTTT
CASGVGGAEAFF
>TRBV7-8|TRBJ1-3|few|20|-
TGTGCCAGCAGCCCTAAAGGTCCCATACAGGGCCTGCTCTCTGGAAACACCATATATTTT
CASSPKGPIQGLLSGNTIYF
>TRBV5-1|TRBJ1-1|-|14|-
TGCGCCAGCAGCTTGGACGGGGGTCGTGGTGAAGCTTTCTTT
CASSLDGGRGEAFF
>TRBV10-2|TRBJ2-1|-|14|TRBD2
TGCGCCAGCAGGGACGCCGGGACTACCAATGAGCAGTTCTTC
CASRDAGTTNEQFF
>TRBV5-6|TRBJ1-5|-|15|TRBD1
TGTGCCAGCAGATCAAACCGGGACAGGGATCAGCCCCAGCATTTT
CASRSNRDRDQPQHF
>TRBV7-2|TRBJ2-1|-|15|-
TGTGCCAGCAGCCAAGGGGGGACTACCTACAATGAGCAGTTCTTC
CASSQGGTTYNEQFF
>TRBV7-2|TRBJ1-3|-|17|-
TGTGCCAGCAGCCCCCTGGGAGGCAGGGATTATGGAAACACCATATATTTT
CASSPLGGRDYGNTIYF
>TRBV7-7|TRBJ2-5|-|13|TRBD2
TGTGCCAGCAGCGCAAGACTAGCAGAGACCCAGTACTTC
CASSARLAETQYF
>TRBV5-1|TRBJ2-7|-|17|-
TGCGCCAGCAGCTTGGCCCTGGGACTGCCGATCCCCTACGAGCAGTACTTC
CASSLALGLPIPYEQYF
>TRBV7-9|TRBJ2-5|-|11|-
TGTGCCAGCAGCTTTCAGGAGACCCAGTACTTC
CASSFQETQYF
>TRBV28|TRBJ1-1|once|13|TRBD1
TGTGCCAGCAGTTTGGGACAGGGCGGTGAAGCTTTCTTT
CASSLGQGGEAFF
>TRBV18|TRBJ2-2|-|11|-
TGTGCCAGCTCCCAAGAGGGGGAGCTGTTTTTT
CASSQEGELFF
>TRBV5-1|TRBJ2-2|once|16|TRBD1
TGCGCCAGCAGCTTGGGGACAGGGAGGAACACCGGGGAGCTGTTTTTT
CASSLGTGRNTGELFF
>TRBV6-6|TRBJ2-1|-|13|-
TGTGCCAGCAGTTACTCAGTACAGGGTGAGCAGTTCTTC
CASSYSVQGEQFF
>TRBV9|TRBJ2-7|once|14|TRBD1
TGTGCCAGCAGCCCTCGGACAGGAGCCCGCGAGCAGTACTTC
CASSPRTGAREQYF
>TRBV10-3|TRBJ2-2|-|13|-
TGTGCCACTTACCCTGACACCACCGGGGAGCTGTTTTTT
CATYPDTTGELFF
>TRBV19|TRBJ1-4|-|14|TRBD1
TGTGCCAGTAGGAGACAGGGGGCCGAGGAAAAACTGTTTTTT
CASRRQGAEEKLFF
>TRBV11-3|TRBJ2-1|-|14|TRBD1
TGTGCCAGCAGCTTAGCGACAGGGGCTCATGAGCAGTTCTTC
CASSLATGAHEQFF
>TRBV9|TRBJ2-1|-|16|TRBD2
TGTGCCAGCAGCGTATCAGGCGGGAGGGACCGGAATGAGCAGTTCTTC
CASSVSGGRDRNEQFF
>TRBV7-9|TRBJ2-7|few|16|-
TGTGCCAGCAGCCTACAGGTGGCTGGCGCAGGCCACGAGCAGTACTTC
CASSLQVAGAGHEQYF
>TRBV6-1|TRBJ1-2|-|16|-
TGTGCCAGCAGTGAAGTCGGGAGGTTTCCTAACTATGGCTACACCTTC
CASSEVGRFPNYGYTF
>TRBV7-6|TRBJ2-2|-|14|-
TGTGCCAGCAGCTCTAGCGTTAACACCGGGGAGCTGTTTTTT
CASSSSVNTGELFF
>TRBV28|TRBJ2-1|-|12|-
TGTGCCAGCAGTTTACAGTACAATGAGCAGTTCTTC
CASSLQYNEQFF
>TRBV30|TRBJ1-5|-|14|-
TGTGCCTGGAGTGGGGCAGGAGGAAATCAGCCCCAGCATTTT
CAWSGAGGNQPQHF
>TRBV27|TRBJ1-2|-|15|-
TGTGCCAGCAGTACCCTTCAGGCCCTGAACTATGGCTACACCTTC
CASSTLQALNYGYTF
>TRBV4-2|TRBJ2-2|-|15|TRBD2
TGTGCCAGCAGGCGGACTAGCGGATACACCGGGGAGCTGTTTTTT
CASRRTSGYTGELFF
>TRBV19|TRBJ1-2|-|15|TRBD1
TGTGCCAGTATCCCTACTCCCGGGACAGGTTCTGGCTACACCTTC
CASIPTPGTGSGYTF
>TRBV2|TRBJ2-7|-|16|-
TGTGCCAGCAGTGATTTAGGACCCGCGGGGTCCTACGAGCAGTACTTC
CASSDLGPAGSYEQYF
>TRBV18|TRBJ1-2|once|15|-
TGTGCCAGCTCACCTACCGCGGGACGGGCATTGGGCTACACCTTC
CASSPTAGRALGYTF
>TRBV4-3|TRBJ2-7|-|15|-
TGCGCCAGCAGCCAAGATCTCCAGCGGCCCTACGAGCAGTACTTC
CASSQDLQRPYEQYF
>TRBV7-8|TRBJ2-7|once|21|TRBD2
TGTGCCAGCAGCTTGACTAGCGGGATCCAGAGTTCCACTACGAGAGGCTACGAGCAGTACTTC
CASSLTSGIQSSTTRGYEQYF
>TRBV5-4|TRBJ2-2|-|14|-
TGTGCCAGCAGCGAGCTTAGCGACACCGGGGAGCTGTTTTTT
CASSELSDTGELFF
>TRBV10-2|TRBJ2-2|-|15|-
TGCGCCAGCAGGGTTGGGGGCTTACAGGCCGGGGAGCTGTTTTTT
CASRVGGLQAGELFF
>TRBV30|TRBJ2-5|-|14|-
TGTGCCTGGAATACGGACGGGAGCAAAGAGACCCAGTACTTC
CAWNTDGSKETQYF
>TRBV7-2|TRBJ2-1|-|13|-
TGTGCCAGCAGGGGGGGGCAGCCTAATGAGCAGTTCTTC
CASRGGQPNEQFF
>TRBV18|TRBJ1-1|-|13|TRBD1
TGTGCCAGCTCACGGGACAGGGCGATTGAAGCTTTCTTT
CASSRDRAIEAFF